Listed here are 17 T cell receptor beta chains from one sample, sequenced in a study of blood T cells in healthy people across ages. A second PCR of 7 to 11 cycles used a sample-barcoded 5' primer and a J-beta primer mix. TCRdb re-called the 5' RACE reads through MiXCR, storing one row per CDR3 protein. The table lists about 1.4 million distinct CDR3 sequences, around 55% of them singletons, with over 6.5% in the top ten. Specimen: blood. The receptors stem from a man aged 18 to 30 in good health.

This clonotype was counted once. This rearrangement joins TRBV24-1 to TRBJ2-5; 8 positions match TRBD1. Per the germline V gene, CDR1 is KGHDR and CDR2 is SFDVKD. CDR3 size: 16 residues. The V gene end was trimmed by 2 bases and the J gene end by 11 bases; junction bases not matched to a gene: 15. The CDR3 sequence: CATSDSGQGLLNEQYF. The CDR3 region has the DNA TGTGCCACCAGTGATTCTGGACAGGGACTCCTAAATGAGCAGTACTTC.

This chain connects TRBV27 to TRBJ2-5; TRBD1 agrees at 7 bases. This CDR3 spans 17 amino acids. The V gene end was trimmed by 5 bases and the J gene end by 5 bases; junction bases not matched to a gene: 17. Germline CDR1 and CDR2: MNHEY and SMNVEV (reference sequence). This chain's CDR3 is CASSPGTTGSFRETQYF. The CDR3 DNA follows: TGTGCCAGCAGTCCAGGAACGACAGGGTCGTTCCGGGAGACCCAGTACTTC.

The chain employs TRBV14 and TRBJ1-2; D is ambiguous. This CDR3 is 17 amino acids long. V shed 0 bases and J shed 10 bases, with 24 bases lying between them. Germline lookup yields CDR1 SGHDN and CDR2 FVKESK. Here the CDR3 reads CASSQDLDGAWLGVYTF. The DNA of the CDR3 is TGTGCCAGCAGCCAAGATCTGGACGGCGCCTGGCTTGGGGTCTACACCTTC.

The V call is TRBV24-1, the J call TRBJ1-2; a possible D gene is TRBD1 (6 bases). V shed 4 bases and J shed 8 bases, with 16 bases lying between them. CDR3 size: 14 residues. Germline CDR1 KGHDR, CDR2 SFDVKD. CDR3: CATSDLGGTGGYTF. CDR3 nucleotides: TGTGCCACCAGTGACCTAGGGGGGACTGGCGGCTACACCTTC.

The chain joins TRBV10-3 to TRBJ1-2; D remains unclear. Germline-derived CDR1 and CDR2 are ENHRY and SYGVKD. The CDR3 is made up of 15 amino acids. The V gene lost 4 bases and the J gene lost 6 bases, with 18 bases spanning the gap. CDR3: CAISARAAWENGYTF. Here the CDR3 DNA reads TGTGCCATCAGTGCCCGGGCCGCTTGGGAGAATGGCTACACCTTC.

The V gene is TRBV6-1, the J gene TRBJ1-1; the D is unclear. V was shortened by 0 bases and J by 4 bases, with 21 bases between the two germline ends. This CDR3 is 18 amino acids long. Germline CDR1 reads MNHNS; CDR2 reads SASEGT. This CDR3 reads CASSEARWRTGTGTEAFF. CDR3 nucleotide sequence: TGTGCCAGCAGTGAAGCGAGGTGGAGGACGGGAACGGGCACTGAAGCTTTCTTT.

V usage is TRBV20-1 and J usage is TRBJ1-5, with D unclear. Trimming cost V 0 bases and J 3 bases, with 12 bases left between them. In germline, CDR1 is DFQATT, CDR2 SNEGSKA (reference sequence). The CDR3 sequence is 15 residues long. This CDR3 reads CSARERGQVNQPQHF. In DNA, the CDR3 is TGCAGTGCTAGAGAGAGAGGGCAGGTCAATCAGCCCCAGCATTTT.

This clonotype showed up just a few times. The chain has TRBV7-6 and TRBJ1-5, with D possibly being TRBD1 (6 bases). The CDR3 is 15 residues long. V lost 2 bases and J lost 4, with 12 bases in between. Germline lookup yields CDR1 SGHVS and CDR2 FNYEAQ. The chain's CDR3 is CASSLFPGENQPQHF. CDR3 DNA sequence: TGTGCCAGCAGCTTATTCCCAGGGGAAAATCAGCCCCAGCATTTT. The full variable domain, completed using reference TRBV7-6 and TRBJ1-5, is GAGVSQSPRYKVTKRGQDVALRCDPISGHVSLYWYRQALGQGPEFLTYFNYEAQQDKSGLPNDRFSAERPEGSISTLTIQRTEQRDSAMYRCASSLFPGENQPQHFGDGTRLSIL.

The V gene is TRBV6-2 or TRBV6-3, the J gene TRBJ2-4; a weak D match, TRBD1 (6 bases). Germline V gene sequence: CDR1 MNHEY, CDR2 SVGEGT. The CDR3 totals 14 residues. V was pared by 0 bases and J by 5 bases, with 8 bases between. The CDR3 DNA sequence: TGTGCCAGCAGTTACTCGCGGACAGAAAACATTCAGTACTTC. Translation gives CASSYSRTENIQYF.

The chain couples TRBV20-1 to TRBJ2-5, with D perhaps matching TRBD2 (6 bases). Germline CDR1 is DFQATT and CDR2 is SNEGSKA (reference sequence). The CDR3 runs 11 residues. Deletions cut 7 bases from V and 1 base from J, with 7 bases between. For the CDR3, the DNA is TGCAGTGAGCGGGCCCAAGAGACCCAGTACTTC. This encodes CSERAQETQYF.

The rearrangement links TRBV2 to TRBJ1-4; a weak D match, TRBD1 (6 bases). Germline lookup yields CDR1 SNHLY and CDR2 FYNNEI. Deletions cut 6 bases from V and 4 bases from J, with 12 bases between. The CDR3 is made up of 14 amino acids. The CDR3 protein is CASRLDSINEKLFF. The CDR3 DNA follows: TGTGCCAGCAGATTGGACAGCATTAATGAAAAACTGTTTTTT.

This clonotype turned up a few times. The chain uses TRBV6-2 or TRBV6-3 and TRBJ1-5; TRBD1 aligns across 7 bases. The trim removed 6 bases at V and 7 bases at J, leaving 12 bases unmatched. This CDR3 is built from 15 residues. Germline V gene data show CDR1 as MNHEY and CDR2 as SVGEGT. The CDR3 DNA reads TGTGCCAGCAGCCATGGTACAGGGGTTGGCCAGCCCCAGCATTTT. This codes for CASSHGTGVGQPQHF.

This chain links TRBV6-2 or TRBV6-3 with TRBJ2-4; tentative D call: TRBD2 (6 bases). Germline values: CDR1 MNHEY, CDR2 SVGEGT. Between the trimmed V and J ends, which lost 1 base and 0 bases, there was a span of 25 bases. This CDR3 has 21 residues. The CDR3 DNA sequence: TGTGCCAGCAGTTACTTGGGACTTGTGGAAAACACTGTTCTAGCCAAAAACATTCAGTACTTC. It specifies CASSYLGLVENTVLAKNIQYF.

This chain uses TRBV20-1 with TRBJ2-3; D gene uncertain. This CDR3 comprises 11 residues. Germline assignment: CDR1 DFQATT and CDR2 SNEGSKA (reference sequence). Trimming took 5 bases from V and 6 from J, leaving 9 bases between them. In DNA form, the CDR3 reads TGCAGTGCTGAATACTCGGATACGCAGTATTTT. As protein: CSAEYSDTQYF.

As DNA, the CDR3 is TGTGCCAGCAGCCCGGCCTTCCCCGGACAGACTGGATACGAGCAGTACTTC. As protein: CASSPAFPGQTGYEQYF. V gene TRBV7-9 combines with J gene TRBJ2-7; a possible D gene is TRBD1 (6 bases). Germline assignment: CDR1 SEHNR and CDR2 FQNEAQ (reference sequence). Trimming pared 5 bases from V and 4 bases from J, leaving 24 bases between. The CDR3 covers 17 residues.

V is TRBV21-1 and J is TRBJ2-2; the table's D call TRBD2 went unverified against the DNA. TRBV21-1 is flagged as a pseudogene. The CDR3 consists of 19 residues. The CDR3 DNA is TGTGCCAGCAGCAAAAATGGGATAGCGGGACCCCCGGGCACCGGGGAGCTGTTTTTT. Its translation: CASSKNGIAGPPGTGELFF.

This rearrangement joins TRBV15 to TRBJ2-1; 9 nucleotides align to TRBD2. V shed 0 bases and J 7 bases; nucleotides not matched to a gene: 10. Per germline, CDR1 LNHNV and CDR2 YYDKDF (reference sequence). The length of the CDR3 is 17 residues. The CDR3 sequence: CATSRDELLAGINEQFF. Here the CDR3 DNA reads TGTGCCACCAGCAGAGATGAACTACTAGCGGGCATAAATGAGCAGTTCTTC. The entire variable domain, with the rest obtained from reference TRBV15 and TRBJ2-1, is as follows: DAMVIQNPRYQVTQFGKPVTLSCSQTLNHNVMYWYQQKSSQAPKLLFHYYDKDFNNEADTPDNFQSRRPNTSFCFLDIRSPGLGDTAMYLCATSRDELLAGINEQFFGPGTRLTVL.